Listed below are T cell receptor beta chains from one sample, sequenced in a study of T cells after yellow fever vaccination. TCRdb recomputed calls from the 5' RACE reads with MiXCR, one row per CDR3 protein. The sample lists some 9,300 distinct CDR3 sequences, around 4.7% occurring once. This specimen consisted of PBMCs, either bulk or a sorted T-cell subset (CD4+, CD8+, memory, or dextramer-sorted; not recorded which), obtained roughly 14 days after the first yellow fever vaccination. The receptors derive from a man aged 18 to 29 who received the YFV17D yellow fever vaccine. The CDR3 runs from the conserved cysteine through the conserved F or W. D genes are given only for firm matches. Clone size is shown for a subset of rows, as once, few, many or a class of expanded clone.

j_call	d_call	v_call	clone_size	cdr3_aa	cdr3_nt
TRBJ2-3	TRBD1	TRBV20-1	medium-sized	CSARGTDTDTQYF	TGCAGTGCTAGGGGGACAGACACAGATACGCAGTATTTT
TRBJ2-1	NA	TRBV5-1	many	CASSQGDPAIDEQFF	TGCGCCAGCAGCCAAGGGGATCCCGCAATCGATGAGCAGTTCTTC
TRBJ1-1	NA	TRBV15	many	CATSTTGEKGWNTEAFF	TGTGCCACCAGCACGACAGGCGAAAAAGGATGGAACACTGAAGCTTTCTTT
TRBJ2-1	NA	TRBV29-1	medium-sized	CSVEAGQNNNEQFF	TGCAGCGTTGAAGCTGGACAGAACAACAATGAGCAGTTCTTC
TRBJ2-3	NA	TRBV20-1	many	CSASWNGQYF	TGCAGTGCTAGTTGGAATGGTCAGTATTTT
TRBJ1-1	NA	TRBV5-1	medium-sized	CASSLEGPQAFF	TGCGCCAGCAGCTTGGAAGGACCCCAAGCTTTCTTT
TRBJ1-4	TRBD1	TRBV29-1	medium-sized	CSVAGQGATNEKLFF	TGCAGCGTTGCTGGACAGGGGGCAACTAATGAAAAACTGTTTTTT
TRBJ2-5	NA	TRBV29-1	medium-sized	CSVRQAQETQYF	TGCAGCGTGAGACAGGCTCAAGAGACCCAGTACTTC
TRBJ2-5	TRBD1	TRBV2	many	CASSGGTGQETQYF	TGTGCCAGCAGTGGGGGGACAGGACAAGAGACCCAGTACTTC
TRBJ1-3	NA	TRBV5-1	medium-sized	CASSLEWGTGNTIYF	TGCGCCAGCAGCTTGGAATGGGGAACTGGAAACACCATATATTTT
TRBJ2-1	TRBD2	TRBV11-2	many	CASSLQRGGVDNEQFF	TGTGCCAGCAGCCTACAGCGCGGGGGGGTGGACAATGAGCAGTTCTTC
TRBJ1-5	NA	TRBV4-2	medium-sized	CASSQDPRGGKPQHF	TGTGCCAGCAGCCAAGATCCGAGAGGGGGAAAGCCCCAGCATTTT
TRBJ1-1	NA	TRBV7-2	many	CASSLDGITTAEAFF	TGTGCCAGCAGCTTAGACGGGATTACAACGGCTGAAGCTTTCTTT
TRBJ2-3	TRBD2	TRBV5-1	many	CASSLRSGGSTDTQYF	TGCGCCAGCAGCTTGAGGAGCGGGGGGAGCACAGATACGCAGTATTTT
TRBJ2-3	NA	TRBV13	NA	CASSLEQGVNGDTQYF	TGTGCCAGCAGCTTAGAACAGGGCGTAAATGGGGATACGCAGTATTTT
TRBJ2-5	NA	TRBV7-2	many	CASSLGIQVEWETQYF	TGTGCCAGCAGCTTAGGGATTCAGGTTGAGTGGGAGACCCAGTACTTC
TRBJ1-1	NA	TRBV29-1	medium-sized	CSARTLTNTEAFF	TGCAGCGCTCGGACACTTACGAACACTGAAGCTTTCTTT
TRBJ2-3	NA	TRBV12-3/TRBV12-4	medium-sized	CASSPVGTDTQYF	TGTGCCAGCAGCCCCGTCGGCACAGATACGCAGTATTTT
TRBJ1-5	TRBD1	TRBV7-2	many	CASSLGNRGHQPQHF	TGTGCCAGCAGCTTGGGTAACAGGGGTCATCAGCCCCAGCATTTT
TRBJ2-2	TRBD2	TRBV6-2/TRBV6-3	many	CASSSGTKNTGELFF	TGTGCCAGCAGTTCCGGGACTAAGAACACCGGGGAGCTGTTTTTT
TRBJ1-1	NA	TRBV29-1	medium-sized	CSVEPGAANTEAFF	TGCAGCGTTGAACCGGGGGCGGCGAACACTGAAGCTTTCTTT
TRBJ1-4	NA	TRBV5-1	many	CASSLTTTNEKLFF	TGCGCCAGCAGCTTGACCACAACTAATGAAAAACTGTTTTTT
TRBJ2-3	NA	TRBV4-3	many	CASSQDLRQTVGDTQYF	TGCGCCAGCAGCCAAGATTTGAGGCAGACTGTGGGGGATACGCAGTATTTT
TRBJ1-6	TRBD1	TRBV6-5	medium-sized	CASSNSLDRGYNSPLHF	TGTGCCAGCAGCAATTCGTTAGACAGGGGCTATAATTCACCCCTCCACTTT
TRBJ2-1	TRBD2	TRBV5-1	many	CASSLDSGGYNEQFF	TGCGCCAGCAGCTTGGACAGCGGGGGGTACAATGAGCAGTTCTTC
TRBJ2-2	NA	TRBV24-1	medium-sized	CATSDRTEPTGELFF	TGTGCCACCAGTGATAGGACCGAACCCACCGGGGAGCTGTTTTTT